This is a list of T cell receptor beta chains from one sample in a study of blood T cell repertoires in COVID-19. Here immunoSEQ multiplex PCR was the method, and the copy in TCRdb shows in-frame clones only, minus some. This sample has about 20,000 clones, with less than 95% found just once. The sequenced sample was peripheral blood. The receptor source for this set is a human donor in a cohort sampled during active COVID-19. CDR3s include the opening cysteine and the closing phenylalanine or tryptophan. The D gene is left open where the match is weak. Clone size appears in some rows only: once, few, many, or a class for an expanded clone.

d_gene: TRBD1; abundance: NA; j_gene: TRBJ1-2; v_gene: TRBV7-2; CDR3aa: CASSLLVTGGGPYTF; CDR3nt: TGTGCCAGCAGCTTATTAGTGACAGGGGGGGGCCCCTACACCTTC
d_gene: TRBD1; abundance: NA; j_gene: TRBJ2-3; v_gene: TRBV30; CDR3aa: CAWSWGQGSDTQYF; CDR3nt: TGTGCCTGGAGTTGGGGACAGGGTTCAGATACGCAGTATTTT
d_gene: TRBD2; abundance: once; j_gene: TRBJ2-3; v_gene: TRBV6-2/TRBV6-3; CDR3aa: CASGLLAPVTDTQYF; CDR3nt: TGTGCCAGCGGCCTACTAGCGCCCGTCACAGATACGCAGTATTTT
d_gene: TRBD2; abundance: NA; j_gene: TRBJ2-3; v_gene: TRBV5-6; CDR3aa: CASSLRSGGAVDTQYF; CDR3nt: TGTGCCAGCAGCTTAAGGAGCGGGGGGGCCGTAGATACGCAGTATTTT
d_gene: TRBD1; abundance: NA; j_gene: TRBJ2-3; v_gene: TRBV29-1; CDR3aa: CSVDTPRGIVTDTQYF; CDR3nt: TGCAGCGTTGATACCCCCAGGGGGATTGTAACAGATACGCAGTATTTT
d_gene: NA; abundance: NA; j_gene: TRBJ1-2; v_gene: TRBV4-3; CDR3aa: CASSQAQLDRAYGYTF; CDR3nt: TGCGCCAGCAGCCAAGCACAATTGGACAGAGCCTATGGCTACACCTTC
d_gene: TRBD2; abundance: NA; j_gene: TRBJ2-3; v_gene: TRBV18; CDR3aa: CASSPRLAGFTDTQYF; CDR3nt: TGTGCCAGCTCACCCAGACTAGCGGGCTTTACAGATACGCAGTATTTT
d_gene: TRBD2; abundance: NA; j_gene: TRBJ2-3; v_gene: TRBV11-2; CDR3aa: CASSLAGGSTDTQYF; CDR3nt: TGTGCCAGCAGCTTAGCGGGGGGTAGCACAGATACGCAGTATTTT
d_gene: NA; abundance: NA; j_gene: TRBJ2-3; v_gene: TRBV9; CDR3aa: CASSQVETRRADTQYF; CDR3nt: TGTGCCAGCAGCCAAGTGGAGACCAGGCGGGCAGATACGCAGTATTTT
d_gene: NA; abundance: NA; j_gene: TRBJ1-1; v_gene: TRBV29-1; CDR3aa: CSVAGGTTEAFF; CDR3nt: TGCAGCGTTGCTGGGGGGACCACTGAAGCTTTCTTT
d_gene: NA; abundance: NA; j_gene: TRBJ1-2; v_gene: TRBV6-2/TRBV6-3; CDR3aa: CASSHAAGKIYGYTF; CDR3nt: TGTGCCAGCAGTCACGCCGCAGGGAAAATCTATGGCTACACCTTC
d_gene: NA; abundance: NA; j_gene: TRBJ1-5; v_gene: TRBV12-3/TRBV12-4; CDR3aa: CASSWSVNQPQHF; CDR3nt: TGTGCCAGCAGTTGGTCAGTTAATCAGCCCCAGCATTTT
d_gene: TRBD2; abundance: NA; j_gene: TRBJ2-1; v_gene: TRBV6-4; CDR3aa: CASSDLSAGVLFF; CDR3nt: TGTGCCAGCAGTGACCTCTCGGCGGGAGTCCTTTTCTTC
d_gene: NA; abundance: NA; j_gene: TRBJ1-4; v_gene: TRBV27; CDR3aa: CASRSRTAANEKLFF; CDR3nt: TGTGCCAGCAGAAGCCGGACTGCAGCTAATGAAAAACTGTTTTTT
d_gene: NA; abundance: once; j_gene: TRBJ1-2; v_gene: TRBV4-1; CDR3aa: CASSQESAQGLYYGYTF; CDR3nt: TGCGCCAGCAGCCAAGAATCGGCCCAGGGTTTGTACTATGGCTACACCTTC
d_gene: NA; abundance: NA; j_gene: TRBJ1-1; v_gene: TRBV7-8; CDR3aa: CASSSGRGQGPTEAFF; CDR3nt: TGTGCCAGCAGCTCAGGTCGGGGCCAGGGGCCCACTGAAGCTTTCTTT
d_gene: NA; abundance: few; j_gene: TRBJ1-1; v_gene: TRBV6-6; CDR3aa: CASSYSWGEGTEAFF; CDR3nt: TGTGCCAGCAGTTACTCATGGGGGGAGGGCACTGAAGCTTTCTTT
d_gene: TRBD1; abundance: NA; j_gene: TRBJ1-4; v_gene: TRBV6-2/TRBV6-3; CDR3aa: CASSNSHTGGSNEKLFF; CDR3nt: TGTGCCAGCAGTAATTCCCACACAGGGGGTAGTAATGAAAAACTGTTTTTT
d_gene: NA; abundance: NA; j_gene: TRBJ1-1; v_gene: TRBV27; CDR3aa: CASNKGEATEAFF; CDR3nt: TGTGCCAGCAATAAGGGAGAGGCCACTGAAGCTTTCTTT
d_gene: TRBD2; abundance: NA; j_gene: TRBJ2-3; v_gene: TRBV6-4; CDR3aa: CASSGQAGGTDTQYF; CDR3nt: TGTGCCAGCAGTGGACAAGCGGGGGGCACAGATACGCAGTATTTT
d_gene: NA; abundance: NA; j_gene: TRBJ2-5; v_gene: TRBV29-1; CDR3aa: CSVEAGTQGTQYF; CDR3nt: TGCAGCGTTGAAGCGGGGACTCAGGGGACCCAGTACTTC
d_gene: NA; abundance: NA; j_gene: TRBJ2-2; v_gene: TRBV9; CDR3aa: CASSLTTGSGELFF; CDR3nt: TGTGCCAGCAGTCTTACAACAGGATCCGGGGAGCTGTTTTTT
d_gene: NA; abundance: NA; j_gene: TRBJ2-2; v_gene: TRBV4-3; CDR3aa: CASSQEGTPTGELFF; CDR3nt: TGCGCCAGCAGCCAAGAAGGGACTCCCACCGGGGAGCTGTTTTTT
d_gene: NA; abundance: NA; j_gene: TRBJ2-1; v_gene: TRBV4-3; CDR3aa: CASSQDRRGPPYNEQFF; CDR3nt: TGCGCCAGCAGCCAAGACAGGCGGGGGCCGCCCTACAATGAGCAGTTCTTC
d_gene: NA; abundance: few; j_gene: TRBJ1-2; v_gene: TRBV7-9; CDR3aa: CASSAQGYGYTF; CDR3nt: TGTGCCAGCAGCGCCCAGGGGTATGGCTACACCTTC
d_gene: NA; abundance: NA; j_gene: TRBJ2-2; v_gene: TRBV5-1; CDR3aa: CASSLVVSGELFF; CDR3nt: TGCGCCAGCAGCTTGGTAGTTTCCGGGGAGCTGTTTTTT
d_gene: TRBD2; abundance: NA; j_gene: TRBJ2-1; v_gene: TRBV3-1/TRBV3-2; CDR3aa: CASSLRRGGIGKLNNEQFF; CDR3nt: TGTGCCAGCAGCCTAAGACGGGGAGGGATCGGGAAACTTAACAATGAGCAGTTCTTC
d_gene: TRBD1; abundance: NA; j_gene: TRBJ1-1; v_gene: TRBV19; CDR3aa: CASLRAQGVGTEAFF; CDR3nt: TGTGCCAGCCTGCGGGCACAGGGGGTGGGGACTGAAGCTTTCTTT
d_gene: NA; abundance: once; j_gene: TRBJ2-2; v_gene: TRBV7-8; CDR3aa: CASSSGQRSNTGELFF; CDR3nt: TGTGCCAGCAGCTCTGGACAGAGATCGAACACCGGGGAGCTGTTTTTT
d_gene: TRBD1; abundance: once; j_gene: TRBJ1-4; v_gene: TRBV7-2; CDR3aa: CASSIGTGGGLHEKLFF; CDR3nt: TGTGCCAGCAGCATCGGGACAGGGGGCGGCCTCCATGAAAAACTGTTTTTT
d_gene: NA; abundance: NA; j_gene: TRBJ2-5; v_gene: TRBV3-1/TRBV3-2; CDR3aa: CASSQDRKTQYF; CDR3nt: TGTGCCAGCAGCCAAGATAGAAAGACCCAGTACTTC
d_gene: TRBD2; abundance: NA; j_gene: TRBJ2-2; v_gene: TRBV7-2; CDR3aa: CASSQRTSGTGELFF; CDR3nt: TGTGCCAGCAGCCAAAGGACTAGCGGGACCGGGGAGCTGTTTTTT